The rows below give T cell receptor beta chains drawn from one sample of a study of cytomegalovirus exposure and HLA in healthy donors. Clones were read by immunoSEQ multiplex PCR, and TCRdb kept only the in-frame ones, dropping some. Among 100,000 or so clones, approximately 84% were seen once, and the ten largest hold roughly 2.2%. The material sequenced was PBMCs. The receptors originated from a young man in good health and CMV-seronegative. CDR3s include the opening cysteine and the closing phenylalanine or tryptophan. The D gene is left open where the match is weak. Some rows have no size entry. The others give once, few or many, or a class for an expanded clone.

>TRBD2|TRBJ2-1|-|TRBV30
TGTGCCTGGAGTGGTGGGACTAGCGGGAGTACTGAGCAGTTCTTC
CAWSGGTSGSTEQFF
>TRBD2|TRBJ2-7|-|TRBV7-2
TGTGCCAGCAGCCCGACTAGCTCAAGGTACGAGCAGTACTTC
CASSPTSSRYEQYF
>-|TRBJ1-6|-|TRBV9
TGTGCCAGCAGCGTACAGGGGTGGGATTCACCCCTCCACTTT
CASSVQGWDSPLHF
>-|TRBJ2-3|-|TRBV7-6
TGTGCCAGCAGGACGTCACGGGATCCCATCACAGATACGCAGTATTTT
CASRTSRDPITDTQYF
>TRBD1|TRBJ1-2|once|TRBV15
TGTGCCACCAGCAGTAAAACAGGGGACCTCTATGGCTACACCTTC
CATSSKTGDLYGYTF
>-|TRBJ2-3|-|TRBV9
TGTGCCAGCAGCCCTAGAGGGCGGAGTAGCACAGATACGCAGTATTTT
CASSPRGRSSTDTQYF
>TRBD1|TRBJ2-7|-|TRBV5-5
TGTGCCAGCACCACGTCACCCGGGACAGGAGTCTACGAGCAGTACTTC
CASTTSPGTGVYEQYF
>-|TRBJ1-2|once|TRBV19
TGTGCCAGTAGTATAGACCTAGGAGGGGACTATGGCTACACCTTC
CASSIDLGGDYGYTF
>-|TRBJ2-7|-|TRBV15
TGTGCCACCAGCAAACAGGGTACATACGGGGTCGAGCAGTACTTC
CATSKQGTYGVEQYF
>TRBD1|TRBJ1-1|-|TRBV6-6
TGTGCCAGCAGTTCCACTAGGACAGGGGGCAACACTGAAGCTTTCTTT
CASSSTRTGGNTEAFF
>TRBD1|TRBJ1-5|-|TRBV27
TGTGCCAGCAGTTCAGAAACAGGGGTTGGCAATCAGCCCCAGCATTTT
CASSSETGVGNQPQHF
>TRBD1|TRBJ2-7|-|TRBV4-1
TGCGCCAGCAGCTTCGGGACAGGGCCCTACGAGCAGTACTTC
CASSFGTGPYEQYF
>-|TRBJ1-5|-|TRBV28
TGTGCCAGCAGTCCACCCGACATTACCCAGCATTTT
CASSPPDITQHF
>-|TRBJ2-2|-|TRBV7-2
TGTGCCAGCAGGGGGACTGTCAGCGGGGAGCTGTTTTTT
CASRGTVSGELFF
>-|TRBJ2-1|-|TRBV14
TGTGCCAGCAGCCAAGATTGGAACAGCAGGTACAATGAGCAGTTCTTC
CASSQDWNSRYNEQFF
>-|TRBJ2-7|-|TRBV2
TGTGCCTTAGGGGGGGATTACGAGCAGTACTTC
CALGGDYEQYF
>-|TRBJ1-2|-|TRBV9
TGTGCCAGCAGCCCCTCGGGGGGGGCCTATGGCTACACCTTC
CASSPSGGAYGYTF
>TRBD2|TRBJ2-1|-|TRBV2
TGTGCCAGCAATTGGGAGGGAGTGTCCTACAATGAGCAGTTCTTC
CASNWEGVSYNEQFF
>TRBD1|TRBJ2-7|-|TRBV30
TGTGCCTGGAGTGTCCTCCGGTGGGACAGAAAGTACTTC
CAWSVLRWDRKYF
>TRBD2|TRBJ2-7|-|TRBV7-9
TGTGCCAGCAGCTTATTGAGTCAGCGGGAGCCTGGGCCTTCCTACGAGCAGTACTTC
CASSLLSQREPGPSYEQYF
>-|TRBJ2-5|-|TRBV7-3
TGTGCCAGCAGCTCCTCCCCCTGGGCCGGGGAAGAGACCCAGTACTTC
CASSSSPWAGEETQYF
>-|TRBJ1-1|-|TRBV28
TGTGCCAGCAGTTTATCGGGAGGCACTGAAGCTTTCTTT
CASSLSGGTEAFF
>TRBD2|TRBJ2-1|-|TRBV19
TGTGCCAGTAGTATTAAGCGGGGGTGGAGTGAGCAGTTCTTC
CASSIKRGWSEQFF
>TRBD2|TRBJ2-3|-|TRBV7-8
TGTGCCAGCAGCCCACGGACTAGAGGAAGCACAGATACGCAGTATTTT
CASSPRTRGSTDTQYF
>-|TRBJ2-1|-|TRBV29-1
TGCAGCGTTGAAGGGTGGCTGACTAGCTCCTACAATGAGCAGTTCTTC
CSVEGWLTSSYNEQFF
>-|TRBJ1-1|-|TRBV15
TGTGCCACCAGCAGAGACGGACGGGCAGACAGAAACACTGAAGCTTTCTTT
CATSRDGRADRNTEAFF
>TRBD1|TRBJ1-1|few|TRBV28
TGTGCCAGCAGTCCGCACGGGACAGGGGGCACTGAAGCTTTCTTT
CASSPHGTGGTEAFF
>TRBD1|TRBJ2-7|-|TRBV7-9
TGTGCCAGCAGCCAGGGGACAGGGAGAAGCTACGAGCAGTACTTC
CASSQGTGRSYEQYF
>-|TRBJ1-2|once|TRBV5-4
TGTGCCAGCAGCTCCGGGGTGATCTATGGCTACACCTTC
CASSSGVIYGYTF
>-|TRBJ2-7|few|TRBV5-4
TGTGCCAGCAGCTTGGCCCCCCCCAGCTCCTACGAGCAGTACTTC
CASSLAPPSSYEQYF
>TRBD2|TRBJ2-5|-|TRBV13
TGTGCCAGCAGCTTTCGGGAGGGACAAGAGACCCAGTACTTC
CASSFREGQETQYF
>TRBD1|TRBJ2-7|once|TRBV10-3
TGTGCCATCAGAGGACAGGGCTTGGACTACGAGCAGTACTTC
CAIRGQGLDYEQYF
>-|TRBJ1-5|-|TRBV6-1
TGTGCCAGCAGTGCGAGTATGCTCAATCAGCCCCAGCATTTT
CASSASMLNQPQHF
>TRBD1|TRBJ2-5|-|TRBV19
TGTGCCAGTAGTAGGGGGACAGCAGCTGGGGAGACCCAGTACTTC
CASSRGTAAGETQYF
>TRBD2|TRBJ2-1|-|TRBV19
TGTGCCAGTAGTGCTCGACTAGCGGATTACAATGAGCAGTTCTTC
CASSARLADYNEQFF
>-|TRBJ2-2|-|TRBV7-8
TGTGCCAGCAGCCGAAGACTAGAGAACACCGGGGAGCTGTTTTTT
CASSRRLENTGELFF
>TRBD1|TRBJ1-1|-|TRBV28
TGTGCCGTTCAGGGGGCTTACACTGAAGCTTTCTTT
CAVQGAYTEAFF
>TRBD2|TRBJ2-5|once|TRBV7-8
TGTGCCAGCAGCTTAGGGACTAGCGGGAGACAAGAGACCCAGTACTTC
CASSLGTSGRQETQYF
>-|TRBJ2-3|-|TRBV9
TGTGCCAGCAGCCCCCTCGGGCAGGGAAGGGGAGATACGCAGTATTTT
CASSPLGQGRGDTQYF
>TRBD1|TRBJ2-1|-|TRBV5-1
TGCGCCAGCAGCTTACGGGACAGGGGGCGAGGTGAGCAGTTCTTC
CASSLRDRGRGEQFF
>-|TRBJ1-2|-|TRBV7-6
TGTGCCAGCAGCTTATCTGAGGATGGCTACACCTTC
CASSLSEDGYTF
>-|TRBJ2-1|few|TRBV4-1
TGCGCCAGCAGCCAAGATCAGGGGATGACCTACAATGAGCAGTTCTTC
CASSQDQGMTYNEQFF
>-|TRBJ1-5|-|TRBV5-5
TGTGCCAGCAGCCCGTCCGCTGGGGGCAGGAGCAATCAGCCCCAGCATTTT
CASSPSAGGRSNQPQHF
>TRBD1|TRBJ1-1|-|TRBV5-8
TGTGCCAGCAGCTCGGGACAGGGGTTCACTGAAGCTTTCTTT
CASSSGQGFTEAFF
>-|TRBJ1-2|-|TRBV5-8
TGTGCCAGCAGCTTGGAACGCGGTTCGGCCGGCTACACCTTC
CASSLERGSAGYTF
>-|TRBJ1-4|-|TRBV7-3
TGTGCCAGCAGCCGTTCGTGTGGGGCGCGACCACGGGAAAAACTGTTTTTT
CASSRSCGARPREKLFF
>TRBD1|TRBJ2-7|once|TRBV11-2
TGTGCCAGCAGCTTACGACAGGGGCGGAGTGGGGACGAGCAGTACTTC
CASSLRQGRSGDEQYF
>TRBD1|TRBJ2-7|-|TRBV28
TGTGCCAGCAGCCCTCTCGGGACAGCTAAAGGGTACGAGCAGTACTTC
CASSPLGTAKGYEQYF
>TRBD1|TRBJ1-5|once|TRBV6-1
TGTGCCAGCAGTCCCGACAGGGGTCATCAGCCCCAGCATTTT
CASSPDRGHQPQHF
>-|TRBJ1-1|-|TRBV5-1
TGCGCCAGCAGCGTAACAGGGTTCTCGGCTGAAGCTTTCTTT
CASSVTGFSAEAFF
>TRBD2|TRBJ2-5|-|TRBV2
TGTGCCAGCAGGGGGCGACTAGCGGAAAGCGAAGAGACCCAGTACTTC
CASRGRLAESEETQYF
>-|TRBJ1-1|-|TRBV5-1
TGCGCCAGCAGCTTGGCAGGTGTCTTAGGCACTGAAGCTTTCTTT
CASSLAGVLGTEAFF
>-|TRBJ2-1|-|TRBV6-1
TGTGCCAGCAGTGAGCCGGGGAGGCACAATGAGCAGTTCTTC
CASSEPGRHNEQFF
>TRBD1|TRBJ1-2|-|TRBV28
TGTGCCAGCAGTTTCCAACGGGCCCTTACCGGGACAGGGAAAAACACCTTC
CASSFQRALTGTGKNTF
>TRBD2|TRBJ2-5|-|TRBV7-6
TGTGCCAGCAGCTTAATCGCTAGCGGGAGTTTCGGAGAGACCCAGTACTTC
CASSLIASGSFGETQYF
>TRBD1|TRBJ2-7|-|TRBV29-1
TGCAGCGCCCGTACAGGGGAACCCTACGAGCAGTACTTC
CSARTGEPYEQYF
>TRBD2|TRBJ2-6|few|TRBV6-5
TGTGCCAGCAGTTACTCGAGCGGGAGCGGGGCCAACGTCCTGACTTTC
CASSYSSGSGANVLTF
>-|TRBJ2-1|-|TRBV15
TGTGCCACCAGCGGGAGCCCGACGGGCTCCTACAATGAGCAGTTCTTC
CATSGSPTGSYNEQFF
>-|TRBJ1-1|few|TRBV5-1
TGCGCCAGCAGCTTCTCGCCTACGAACACTGAAGCTTTCTTT
CASSFSPTNTEAFF
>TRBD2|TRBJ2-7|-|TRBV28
TGTGCCAGCAGTTTATATAGCGGGAGGGACGAGCAGTACTTC
CASSLYSGRDEQYF